This T cell receptor (beta chain) was captured in a study of T cells in Graves' hyperthyroidism and ophthalmopathy. Only a few counts were recorded for this clonotype. Its specificity is unknown. Broader study findings: In simple terms, a model built on 13 V-J features told ophthalmopathy apart from stable hyperthyroidism. Blood also showed most of the thyroid clonotypes that were expanded above 0.001.

Germline-derived CDR1 and CDR2 are SGHNT and YYREEE (reference sequence). The trim removed 4 bases at V and 6 bases at J, leaving 13 bases unmatched. The CDR3 has 15 amino acids. The CDR3 regions of TCR beta were amplified from RNA transcripts. HTBI primers drove first-round RT-PCR of the TCR CDR3. TCRdb called the multiplex PCR reads again in MiXCR, with one record for every CDR3 protein. The data hold 480,000 or so distinct CDR3 sequences, with 46% observed a single time. Exclusions: uncontrolled infection, other autoimmune disease, pregnancy, lactation. This receptor was identified in an adult woman with Graves' disease, either hyperthyroidism or ophthalmopathy (not recorded which). The chain is built from TRBV5-4 and TRBJ2-7; 7 bases fit TRBD2. Input material: peripheral blood or thyroid tissue (not recorded which). This chain's CDR3 is CASSPMGGSVFEQYF. The CDR3, as DNA: TGTGCCAGCAGCCCCATGGGAGGGAGTGTCTTCGAGCAGTACTTC.